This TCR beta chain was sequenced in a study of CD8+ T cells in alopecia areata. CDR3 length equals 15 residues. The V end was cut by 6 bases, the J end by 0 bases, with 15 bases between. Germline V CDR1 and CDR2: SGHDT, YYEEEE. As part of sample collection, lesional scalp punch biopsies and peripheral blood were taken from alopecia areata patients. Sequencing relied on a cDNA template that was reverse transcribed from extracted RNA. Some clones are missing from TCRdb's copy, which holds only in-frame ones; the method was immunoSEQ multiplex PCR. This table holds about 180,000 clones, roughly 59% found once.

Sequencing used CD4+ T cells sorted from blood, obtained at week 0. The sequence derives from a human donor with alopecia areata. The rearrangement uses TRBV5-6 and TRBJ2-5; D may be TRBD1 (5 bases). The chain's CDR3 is CASTDNGRDQETQYF. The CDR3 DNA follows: TGTGCCAGCACCGACAACGGCAGGGACCAAGAGACCCAGTACTTC.